The 7 T cell receptor beta chains reported below all come from one sample, sequenced in a study of shared T cell receptors in the human thymus. The data were produced by immunoSEQ multiplex PCR, yet TCRdb's version contains in-frame clones alone and is incomplete. This sample has under 850,000 clones, with 88% found just once. A further study also used this sample, focusing on human thymus T cells.

Material for sequencing was thymocytes. The source of these receptors is a boy in the first two years of life with a congenital heart defect.

The rearrangement uses TRBV7-3 and TRBJ2-7; TRBD1 aligns across 8 bases. J gave up 0 bases and V 2 bases, and 9 bases lay outside the gene matches. CDR1 and CDR2 from the germline V gene are SGHTA and FQGTGA. This CDR3 is built from 17 residues. DNA of the CDR3: TGTGCCAGCAGCTTACCTGCCCCGGGACAGGACTCCTACGAGCAGTACTTC. It yields the protein CASSLPAPGQDSYEQYF.

This clone was recorded once. This chain joins TRBV4-1 and TRBJ2-6, with 7 positions matching TRBD1. Germline-derived CDR1 and CDR2 are MGHRA and YSYEKL. The CDR3 is made up of 13 amino acids. The trim removed 10 bases at V and 3 bases at J, leaving 3 bases unmatched. The CDR3 region has the DNA TGCGCCACCAGGGGGAGTGGGGCCAACGTCCTGACTTTC. It codes for CATRGSGANVLTF.

The rearrangement links TRBV30 to TRBJ2-3, with 12 bases fitting TRBD2. Germline V lookup: CDR1 GTSNPN, CDR2 SVGIG (reference sequence). The trim removed 2 bases at V and 6 bases at J, leaving 6 bases unmatched. CDR3 length: 15 amino acids. This CDR3 reads CAWSLLAGGLDTQYF. As DNA, the CDR3 is TGTGCCTGGAGTTTACTAGCGGGAGGCTTGGATACGCAGTATTTT.

The chain combines TRBV5-4 with TRBJ1-2; TRBD1 aligns across 8 bases. This CDR3 region has 13 residues. V shed 5 bases and J 8 bases; nucleotides not matched to a gene: 8. Germline values: CDR1 SGHNT, CDR2 YYREEE (reference sequence). Here the CDR3 DNA reads TGTGCCAGCAGGGGCCCAGGGGGCTGGGGCTACACCTTC. Translated, it gives CASRGPGGWGYTF. The whole variable domain, filled in from reference TRBV5-4 and TRBJ1-2, reads ETGVTQSPTHLIKTRGQQVTLRCSSQSGHNTVSWYQQALGQGPQFIFQYYREEENGRGNFPPRFSGLQFPNYSSELNVNALELDDSALYLCASRGPGGWGYTFGSGTRLTVV.

The gene calls are TRBV5-1 and TRBJ1-1; D ambiguous. CDR1 is SGHRS, CDR2 YFSETQ, per germline. The CDR3 sequence is 16 residues long. V lost 1 base and J 1 base, leaving 14 bases between the germline ends. The CDR3 DNA follows: TGCGCCAGCAGCTTGCCCCGTTACGGCGGGAACACTGAAGCTTTCTTT. Its translation is CASSLPRYGGNTEAFF.

This clone was seen a single time. This chain joins TRBV28 and TRBJ2-1; D might be TRBD2 (5 bases). The CDR3 covers 11 residues. V was clipped by 6 bases and J by 15 bases, with 15 bases between them. Looked up from germline, CDR1 is MDHEN and CDR2 is SYDVKM. Here the CDR3 reads CASSLGPSGFF. Here the CDR3 DNA reads TGTGCCAGCAGCCTCGGACCAAGCGGGTTCTTC. Full variable domain (rest looked up from reference TRBV28 and TRBJ2-1): DVKVTQSSRYLVKRTGEKVFLECVQDMDHENMFWYRQDPGLGLRLIYFSYDVKMKEKGDIPEGYSVSREKKERFSLILESASTNQTSMYLCASSLGPSGFFGPGTRLTVL.

The CDR3 DNA follows: TGTGCCAGCTCACCTTTTCGAAAGACAGGGGGAGATACGCAGTATTTT. Translating gives CASSPFRKTGGDTQYF. This rearrangement joins TRBV18 to TRBJ2-3, with 9 bases lining up with TRBD1. Germline V CDR1 and CDR2: KGHSH, LQKENI. J gave up 5 bases and V 3 bases, and 9 bases lay outside the gene matches. The CDR3 has 16 amino acids.